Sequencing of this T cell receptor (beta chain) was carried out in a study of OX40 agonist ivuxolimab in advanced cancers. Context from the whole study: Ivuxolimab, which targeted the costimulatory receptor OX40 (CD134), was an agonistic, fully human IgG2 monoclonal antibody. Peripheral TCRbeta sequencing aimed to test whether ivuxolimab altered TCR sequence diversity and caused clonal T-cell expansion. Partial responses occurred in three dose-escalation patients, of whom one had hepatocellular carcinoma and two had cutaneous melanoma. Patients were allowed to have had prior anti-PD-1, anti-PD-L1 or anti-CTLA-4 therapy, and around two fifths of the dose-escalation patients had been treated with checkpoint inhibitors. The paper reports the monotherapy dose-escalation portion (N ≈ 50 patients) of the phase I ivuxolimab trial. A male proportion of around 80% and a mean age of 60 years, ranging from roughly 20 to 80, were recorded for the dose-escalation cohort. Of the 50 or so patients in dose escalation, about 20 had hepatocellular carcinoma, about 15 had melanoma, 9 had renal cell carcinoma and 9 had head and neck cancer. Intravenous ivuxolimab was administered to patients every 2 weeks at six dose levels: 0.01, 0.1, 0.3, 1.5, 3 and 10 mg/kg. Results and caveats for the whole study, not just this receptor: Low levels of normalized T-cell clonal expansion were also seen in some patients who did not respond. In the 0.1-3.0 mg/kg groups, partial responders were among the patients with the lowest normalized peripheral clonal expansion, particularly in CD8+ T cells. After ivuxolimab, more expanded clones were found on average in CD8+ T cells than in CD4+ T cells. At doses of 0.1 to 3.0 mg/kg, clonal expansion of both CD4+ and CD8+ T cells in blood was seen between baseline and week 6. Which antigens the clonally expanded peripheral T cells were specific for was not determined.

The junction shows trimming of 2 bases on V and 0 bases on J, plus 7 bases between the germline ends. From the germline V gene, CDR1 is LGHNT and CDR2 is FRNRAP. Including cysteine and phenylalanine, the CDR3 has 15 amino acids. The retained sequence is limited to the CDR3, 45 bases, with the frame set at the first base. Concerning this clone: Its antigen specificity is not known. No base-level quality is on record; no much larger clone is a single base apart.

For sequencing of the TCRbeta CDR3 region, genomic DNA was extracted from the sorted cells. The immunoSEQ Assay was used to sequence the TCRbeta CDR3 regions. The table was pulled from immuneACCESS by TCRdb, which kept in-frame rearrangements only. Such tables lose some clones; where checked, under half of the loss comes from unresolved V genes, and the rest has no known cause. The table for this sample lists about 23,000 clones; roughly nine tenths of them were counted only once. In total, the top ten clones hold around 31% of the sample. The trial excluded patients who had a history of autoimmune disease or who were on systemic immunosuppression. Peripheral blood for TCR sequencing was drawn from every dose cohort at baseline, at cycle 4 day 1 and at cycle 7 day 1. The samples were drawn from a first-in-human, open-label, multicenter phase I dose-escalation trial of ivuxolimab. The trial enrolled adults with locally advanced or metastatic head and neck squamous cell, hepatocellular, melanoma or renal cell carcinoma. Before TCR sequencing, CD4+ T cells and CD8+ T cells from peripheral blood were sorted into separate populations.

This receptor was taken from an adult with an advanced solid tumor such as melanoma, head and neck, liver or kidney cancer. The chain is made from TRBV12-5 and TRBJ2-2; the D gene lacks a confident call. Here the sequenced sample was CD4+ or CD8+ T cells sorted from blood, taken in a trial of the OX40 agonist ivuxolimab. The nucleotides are TGTGCTAGTGGTTTGCGGCTATCGAACACCGGGGAGCTGTTTTTT. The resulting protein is CASGLRLSNTGELFF.